The 14 T cell receptor beta chains given below trace back to one sample, sequenced in a study of Tregs in tolerant kidney transplant recipients (dated by TCRdb to the late 2010s). Libraries were prepared through the immunoSEQ multiplex PCR assay. TCRdb holds this immuneACCESS table with in-frame rearrangements only. Some clones are missing; in checked studies, unresolved V genes explain under half, and the rest has no known cause. The sample yields about 5,000 clones; about 40% were counted once. The ten most abundant clones make up 5% to 7.5% of the sample. These receptors lack a known antigen. Sequencing was performed on CD8+ T cells from blood cultured with allogeneic cells. Receptors originate from a human donor in good health.

This chain uses TRBV2 with TRBJ2-3, with 12 positions matching TRBD2. This CDR3 has 16 amino acids. The germline gives CDR1 SNHLY, CDR2 FYNNEI. The junction had 4 bases not matched to a gene; V was cut back by 5 bases and J by 1 base. CDR3: CASSLWTSGGTDTQYF. The CDR3 DNA sequence: TGTGCCAGCAGTTTATGGACTAGCGGGGGCACAGATACGCAGTATTTT.

This clone is categorized as medium-sized (0.01 to 0.1%). This sequence joins TRBV5-5 and TRBJ2-1, with TRBD2 identical over 12 bases. With V trimmed by 4 bases and J by 4 bases, 3 bases remained unmatched. CDR3 size: 15 residues. Looked up from germline, CDR1 is SGHKS and CDR2 is YYEKEE (reference sequence). CDR3 region: CASSPGTSGYNEQFF. In DNA form, the CDR3 reads TGTGCCAGCAGCCCCGGGACTAGCGGGTACAATGAGCAGTTCTTC.

The chain has TRBV5-6 and TRBJ2-7; possibly TRBD2 for D (6 bases). This CDR3 contains 15 residues. V was shortened by 4 bases and J by 0 bases, with 14 bases between the two germline ends. Germline lookup yields CDR1 SGHDT and CDR2 YYEEEE. CDR3 DNA sequence: TGTGCCAGCAGCGTATTAGCGGACAACTCCTACGAGCAGTACTTC. The encoded protein is CASSVLADNSYEQYF.

The rearrangement links TRBV2 to TRBJ2-7; 10 nucleotides align to TRBD2. The CDR3 sequence is 13 residues long. J lost 13 bases, V lost 5 bases, and 11 bases had no gene match. Germline V CDR1 and CDR2: SNHLY, FYNNEI. The CDR3 coding sequence is TGTGCCAGCAGTTCCACCCTGCCTAGCGGGAGCTACTTC. This translates into CASSSTLPSGSYF.

This clone was observed a handful of times. The rearrangement links TRBV11-1 to TRBJ2-7; maybe TRBD1 (5 bases). Trimming pared 1 base from V and 9 bases from J, leaving 19 bases between. The CDR3 runs 15 residues. Germline CDR1 and CDR2: SGHAT and FQDESV (reference sequence). CDR3 coding DNA: TGTGCCAGCAGCTTAGTCGACAGCGATGGGGCCGGGCAGTACTTC. It yields the protein CASSLVDSDGAGQYF.

V gene TRBV7-9 combines with J gene TRBJ2-7, with TRBD1 as a possible D gene (5 bases). This CDR3 is built from 11 residues. V lost 5 bases, J lost 4 bases, and 6 bases lay in between. The germline V gene encodes CDR1 SEHNR and CDR2 FQNEAQ (reference sequence). The CDR3 region is CASSDSYEQYF. CDR3 nucleotides: TGTGCCAGCAGCGACAGTTACGAGCAGTACTTC.

This clone has more than one count but fewer than ten. This rearrangement joins TRBV2 to TRBJ2-3, with 7 bases matching TRBD2. CDR3 length: 15 residues. Germline trimming cut 8 bases from V and 1 base from J; bases unmatched to any gene: 9. Germline lookup yields CDR1 SNHLY and CDR2 FYNNEI. CDR3 coding DNA: TGTGCCAGCGTCTCCCTAGCGGACGGCACAGATACGCAGTATTTT. This translates into CASVSLADGTDTQYF.

The V call is TRBV11-2, the J call TRBJ2-5; maybe TRBD1 (6 bases). CDR3 length: 11 amino acids. Trimming shortened V by 5 bases and J by 9 bases, and 10 bases separated the two germline ends. Germline CDR1 is SGHAT and CDR2 is FQNNGV. The CDR3: CASSLNRAQYF. In DNA, the CDR3 is TGTGCCAGCAGCCTAAACAGGGCCCAGTACTTC.

This clone appeared a few times. This chain joins TRBV18 and TRBJ2-5; D may match TRBD1 or TRBD2 (5 bases each). The germline V gene has CDR1 KGHSH and CDR2 LQKENI. The CDR3 runs 14 residues. Trimming removed 1 base at V and 5 bases at J, with 11 bases between. The CDR3 region is CASSPLSEGETQYF. CDR3 DNA: TGTGCCAGCTCACCACTTTCAGAGGGGGAGACCCAGTACTTC. The full variable domain, with the rest looked up from reference TRBV18 and TRBJ2-5, is NAGVMQNPRHLVRRRGQEARLRCSPMKGHSHVYWYRQLPEEGLKFMVYLQKENIIDESGMPKERFSAEFPKEGPSILRIQQVVRGDSAAYFCASSPLSEGETQYFGPGTRLLVL.

This clone has only a few counts. The V and J genes are TRBV9 and TRBJ2-1; D is perhaps TRBD1 (5 bases). V was trimmed by 0 bases and J by 7 bases, leaving 17 bases between them. Germline V lookup: CDR1 SGDLS, CDR2 YYNGEE. The CDR3 spans 16 residues. CDR3 nucleotide sequence: TGTGCCAGCAGCGTAGGTAAGGGGCTGGCAGGGAATGAGCAGTTCTTC. Its protein is CASSVGKGLAGNEQFF.

The chain combines TRBV7-9 with TRBJ1-4, with 10 bases that match TRBD1. CDR1 is SEHNR and CDR2 is FQNEAQ in the germline V gene (reference sequence). Trimming cost V 2 bases and J 3 bases; bases outside gene matches: 9. The CDR3 runs 18 residues. The CDR3, as DNA: TGTGCCAGCAGCTTAACCGGACAGGGGGAACGGCCTAATGAAAAACTGTTTTTT. This translates into CASSLTGQGERPNEKLFF. Drawing the rest from reference TRBV7-9 and TRBJ1-4, the complete variable domain is DTGVSQNPRHKITKRGQNVTFRCDPISEHNRLYWYRQTLGQGPEFLTYFQNEAQLEKSRLLSDRFSAERPKGSFSTLEIQRTEQGDSAMYLCASSLTGQGERPNEKLFFGSGTQLSVL.

By share of the sample, this clone is medium-sized (0.01 to 0.1%). CDR3 in amino acids: CASSLGGANGELFF. The DNA for the CDR3 is TGTGCCAGCAGTTTAGGCGGGGCAAACGGGGAGCTGTTTTTT. V gene TRBV28 combines with J gene TRBJ2-2; D might be TRBD2 (6 bases). CDR1 MDHEN and CDR2 SYDVKM come from the germline V gene. This CDR3 has 14 amino acids. V was trimmed by 2 bases and J by 7 bases, leaving 11 bases between them. Supplemented by reference TRBV28 and TRBJ2-2, the full variable domain reads DVKVTQSSRYLVKRTGEKVFLECVQDMDHENMFWYRQDPGLGLRLIYFSYDVKMKEKGDIPEGYSVSREKKERFSLILESASTNQTSMYLCASSLGGANGELFFGEGSRLTVL.

This clone was seen more than once but under ten times. V gene TRBV19 combines with J gene TRBJ2-1; D is unresolved. V was trimmed by 3 bases and J by 8 bases, leaving 11 bases between them. Germline CDR1 and CDR2: LNHDA and SQIVND (reference sequence). The CDR3 is 13 amino acids. The DNA for the CDR3 is TGTGCCAGTAGTATCCATTTGGGCCATGAGCAGTTCTTC. Amino acid sequence: CASSIHLGHEQFF.

This clone rates as medium-sized. The chain recombines TRBV7-6 with TRBJ2-7, with 9 bases matching TRBD1. Looked up from germline, CDR1 is SGHVS and CDR2 is FNYEAQ. The V and J ends lost 0 bases and 6 bases, in that order; junction bases with no gene match: 3. CDR3 length: 14 residues. The CDR3: CASSLATGGLEQYF. CDR3 sequence (DNA): TGTGCCAGCAGCTTAGCGACAGGGGGTCTCGAGCAGTACTTC.